The following is a TCR beta chain sequence with its context. The target of this receptor is not known. Base qualities are not provided; no much larger clone lies one nucleotide away. This entry is derived from a study of patients and donors after allogeneic stem cell transplantation (TCRdb year 2020). From cysteine to phenylalanine, the CDR3 is 16 amino acids long. Only the CDR3 portion is preserved as DNA: 48 bases, with reading frame beginning at the first base. The junction carries 21 bases between V and J, which are trimmed by 7 bases and 5 bases respectively. The CDR1 and CDR2 encoded by the germline V gene (reference sequence) are LNHNV and YYDKDF. Library construction relied on RT-PCR. The run used a NextSeq 550. Clones were called with MiXCR by TCRdb after fastp trimmed the public reads at Q25, and only in-frame beta chains were retained. Merged by CDR3 protein, the rows form single entries marked with the most common genes and DNA. This sample holds about 960,000 distinct CDR3 sequences; more than 15% were observed only once. Approximately 5.9% of the sample is in the top ten clones.

Rearrangement joined TRBV15 to TRBJ2-1; no D gene can be assigned with confidence. Material for sequencing was blood, either unsorted or a sorted T cell fraction (not recorded which). The clonotype comes from a human donor who was either an allogeneic HSCT recipient or a stem cell or donor lymphocyte infusion donor (not recorded which). It is not recorded whose cells these are; they may come from a transplant donor. The CDR3 protein: CATTQSIAQAHNEQFF. The base sequence is TGTGCCACCACCCAGAGTATAGCACAAGCCCACAATGAGCAGTTCTTC.